This note documents a single T cell receptor beta chain sequence. What it binds is unknown. Data came from immunoSEQ multiplex PCR; TCRdb stores just in-frame clones and leaves some out. Of 150,000 to 200,000 clones listed, 85% to 90% were seen once; the top ten hold 5.5%. The sample is drawn from a study of T cell responses to AZD1222 COVID-19 vaccine. With 5 bases removed from V and 4 bases from J, the gap between germline ends came to 11 bases. The germline gives CDR1 MDHEN, CDR2 SYDVKM. This CDR3 contains 13 residues. Study-level points and caveats: Once two AZD1222 doses were given, Spike-specific TCR breadth and depth went up. Repertoires in all cases were sampled only once the peak T cell response had passed.

This clonotype was sampled from an adult in good health. Sequenced here: peripheral blood, sampled on day 0 of AZD1222 vaccination. V gene TRBV28 combines with J gene TRBJ1-2, with a possible D match to TRBD1 (6 bases). The CDR3, as DNA: TGTGCCAGCAGTGAGACAGGCCCCTATGGCTACACCTTC. Translating it yields CASSETGPYGYTF.